This T cell receptor beta chain originates from a study of blood T cell repertoires in COVID-19. Looked up from germline, CDR1 is LGHNA and CDR2 is YNFKEQ. With 0 bases removed from V and 10 bases from J, the gap between germline ends came to 7 bases. The CDR3 sequence is 13 residues long. As for this clone: This sample includes further DNA sequences coding for the same CDR3.

TCRdb keeps only in-frame clones here, not all; method: immunoSEQ multiplex PCR. The top ten hold 1% of the sample, which has 300,000 or so clones, 80% to 90% seen once. This receptor was obtained from a man aged 50-60 years with active or convalescent COVID-19. The chain joins TRBV4-2 to TRBJ1-6; D is uncertain. The material sequenced was peripheral blood. In nucleotides, the CDR3 is TGTGCCAGCAGCCAAGAAAAAGCCTCACCCCTCCACTTT. It translates to CASSQEKASPLHF.